Below are 10 T cell receptor beta chains sequenced from a single sample in a study of T cell responses to AZD1222 COVID-19 vaccine. Sequenced by immunoSEQ multiplex PCR; TCRdb stores in-frame clones only, minus some. In the table there are tens of thousands of clones, 80% of which are singletons. This specimen was peripheral blood, taken 28 days after the second AZD1222 dose. These receptors came from an adult who received the AZD1222 COVID-19 vaccine.

This chain joins TRBV18 and TRBJ2-1, with D unclear. This CDR3 spans 11 amino acids. Germline V CDR1 and CDR2: KGHSH, LQKENI. Trimming removed 2 bases from V and 5 bases from J, with 1 base in between. The chain's CDR3 is CASSPDNEQFF. Written as DNA, the CDR3 is TGTGCCAGCTCACCAGACAATGAGCAGTTCTTC.

V and J are TRBV28 and TRBJ2-7, with D unresolved. Trimming took 6 bases from V and 5 from J, leaving 17 bases between them. Per the germline V gene, CDR1 is MDHEN and CDR2 is SYDVKM. CDR3 size: 14 residues. CDR3 in amino acids: CASRRTQGLDEQYF. In nucleotides, the CDR3 is TGTGCCAGCAGAAGGACCCAAGGTCTGGACGAGCAGTACTTC. Full variable domain (rest looked up from reference TRBV28 and TRBJ2-7): DVKVTQSSRYLVKRTGEKVFLECVQDMDHENMFWYRQDPGLGLRLIYFSYDVKMKEKGDIPEGYSVSREKKERFSLILESASTNQTSMYLCASRRTQGLDEQYFGPGTRLTVT.

The CDR3 nucleotides read TGTGCCTGGAGTCGACGGAGGGGCCCGAACACCGGGGAGCTGTTTTTT. This gives the protein CAWSRRRGPNTGELFF. The rearrangement links TRBV30 to TRBJ2-2; D is possibly TRBD2 (6 bases). The germline V gene has CDR1 GTSNPN and CDR2 SVGIG (reference sequence). The CDR3 totals 16 residues. V dropped 2 bases and J dropped 0 bases, with 13 bases sitting between them.

The chain uses TRBV28 and TRBJ2-7; 7 nucleotides match TRBD2. CDR1 and CDR2 from the germline V gene are MDHEN and SYDVKM. The CDR3 is 17 amino acids. V gave up 5 bases and J gave up 2 bases; unmatched junction bases: 15. The CDR3 loop is CASSPPVWRDYAYEQYF. Written as DNA, the CDR3 is TGTGCCAGCAGTCCCCCCGTCTGGAGGGACTATGCCTACGAGCAGTACTTC. The variable domain in full, with the rest retrieved from reference TRBV28 and TRBJ2-7, is DVKVTQSSRYLVKRTGEKVFLECVQDMDHENMFWYRQDPGLGLRLIYFSYDVKMKEKGDIPEGYSVSREKKERFSLILESASTNQTSMYLCASSPPVWRDYAYEQYFGPGTRLTVT.

This chain joins TRBV12-3 or TRBV12-4 and TRBJ2-5; 7 bases are a match to TRBD1. The CDR3 has 13 residues. V lost 7 bases, J lost 7 bases, and 9 bases stayed unmatched. The CDR3 DNA follows: TGTGCCAGCACTAACAGGGGTCGCGGGACCCAGTACTTC. It yields the protein CASTNRGRGTQYF.

This rearrangement joins TRBV14 to TRBJ2-5; 7 bases are a match to TRBD1. V was pared by 2 bases and J by 4 bases, with 7 bases of the junction left unmatched. The germline CDR1 and CDR2 sequences are SGHDN and FVKESK. CDR3 length equals 15 residues. CDR3: CASSQTRQGSETQYF. CDR3 nucleotide sequence: TGTGCCAGCAGCCAAACCCGACAGGGTTCAGAGACCCAGTACTTC.

The V and J genes are TRBV7-2 and TRBJ2-1; 7 bases map to TRBD1. The germline V gene has CDR1 SGHTA and CDR2 FQGNSA. The CDR3 contains 15 residues. V lost 6 bases to trimming and J lost 8 bases; unmatched junction nucleotides: 13. The CDR3 region is CASRQRQGKWDEQFF. The CDR3 DNA reads as TGTGCCAGCAGACAGCGACAGGGAAAGTGGGATGAGCAGTTCTTC.

In the case of this clone: At one end, the junction sequence differs from germline, possibly due to a read error. CDR3 residues: CASSLAGGGDTQYF. The CDR3 coding sequence is TGTGCCAGCAGCCTAGCGGGGGGAGGAGATACGCAGTATTTT. This chain uses TRBV7-9 with TRBJ2-3; 11 bases fit TRBD2. The CDR3 spans 14 residues. The V gene's germline CDR1 is SEHNR and CDR2 FQNEAQ (reference sequence). Filled out from reference TRBV7-9 and TRBJ2-3, the complete variable domain reads DTGVSQNPRHKITKRGQNVTFRCDPISEHNRLYWYRQTLGQGPEFLTYFQNEAQLEKSRLLSDRFSAERPKGSFSTLEIQRTEQGDSAMYLCASSLAGGGDTQYFGPGTRLTVL.

The V gene is TRBV28, the J gene TRBJ1-3; possibly TRBD1 for D (6 bases). The CDR3 length is 16 residues. Germline-derived CDR1 and CDR2 are MDHEN and SYDVKM. The V end lost 3 bases, the J end lost 4 bases, and 16 bases lay between the germline ends. The CDR3 nucleotides are TGTGCCAGCAGTTTCGATTTCAGGGGATTCGGAAACACCATATATTTT. Amino acid sequence: CASSFDFRGFGNTIYF. The variable domain in full, with the rest retrieved from reference TRBV28 and TRBJ1-3, is DVKVTQSSRYLVKRTGEKVFLECVQDMDHENMFWYRQDPGLGLRLIYFSYDVKMKEKGDIPEGYSVSREKKERFSLILESASTNQTSMYLCASSFDFRGFGNTIYFGEGSWLTVV.

This chain uses TRBV5-1 with TRBJ2-1; D not certain. Deletions cut 6 bases from V and 6 bases from J, with 19 bases between. Germline CDR1 and CDR2: SGHRS and YFSETQ. The CDR3 spans 15 residues. The CDR3 here is CASKETLLSINEQFF. CDR3 DNA sequence: TGCGCCAGCAAGGAGACATTGCTATCTATCAATGAGCAGTTCTTC.